These 6 T cell receptor beta chains were all obtained from the same sample, sequenced in a study of blood T cells in healthy people across ages. A second PCR, run for about 7 to 11 cycles, used a sample-barcoded 5' primer plus a J-beta primer mix. TCRdb itself ran the 5' RACE reads through MiXCR, one entry per CDR3 protein. The table shows some 1.5 million distinct CDR3 sequences, with roughly 30% occurring only once. The sample taken for sequencing was blood. All receptors derive from a woman aged 25 to 39 in good health.

The rearrangement uses TRBV20-1 and TRBJ1-5; tentatively, D is TRBD1 (5 bases). This CDR3 has 13 residues. V lost 2 bases to trimming and J lost 3 bases, with 8 bases between them. Germline-derived CDR1 and CDR2 are DFQATT and SNEGSKA (reference sequence). The CDR3 spells CSARQDINQPQHF. CDR3 DNA sequence: TGCAGTGCTAGACAGGACATCAATCAGCCCCAGCATTTT.

On this clonotype itself: One junction end does not reproduce the germline sequence, and a read error may be involved. The genes are TRBV4-2 and TRBJ2-5, with 9 bases aligning to TRBD2. The CDR3 loop spans 17 amino acids. Germline V gene data show CDR1 as LGHNA and CDR2 as YNFKEQ. CDR3 loop: CASNQEGAAGGQETQYF. CDR3 sequence (DNA): TGTGCCAGCAACCAAGAGGGAGCAGCGGGGGGACAAGAGACCCAGTACTTC.

The rearrangement links TRBV12-2 to TRBJ2-3; the D call in the table, TRBD2, was not verified against the DNA. TRBV12-2 is labeled a pseudogene. This CDR3 comprises 12 residues. CDR3 sequence: CKLAGTADTQYF. The CDR3 DNA follows: TGTAAACTGGCGGGTACAGCAGATACGCAGTATTTT.

V is TRBV12-3 or TRBV12-4 and J is TRBJ1-1; D perhaps matches TRBD1 (5 bases). The CDR3 length is 14 residues. V was trimmed by 3 bases and J by 1 base, leaving 9 bases between them. CDR3 DNA: TGTGCCAGCAGTTTTGGGACGGCGAACACTGAAGCTTTCTTT. It yields the protein CASSFGTANTEAFF.

This clonotype turned up a few times. This sequence joins TRBV20-1 and TRBJ1-1; D not certain. V was shortened by 6 bases and J by 1 base, with 9 bases between the two germline ends. The CDR3 totals 12 residues. CDR1 is DFQATT and CDR2 is SNEGSKA in the germline V gene (reference sequence). CDR3 DNA sequence: TGCAGTGCCCCGGGATCGAACACTGAAGCTTTCTTT. As protein: CSAPGSNTEAFF.

The rearrangement links TRBV12-3 or TRBV12-4 to TRBJ2-1, with D perhaps being TRBD1 or TRBD2 (6 bases each). V dropped 5 bases and J dropped 12 bases, with 17 bases sitting between them. This CDR3 spans 13 amino acids. CDR3 nucleotide sequence: TGTGCCAGCAGTCCCCCCGGGGGCCAAGTGCAGTTCTTC. Translation gives CASSPPGGQVQFF.